In this sample, the clone carrying this TCR beta chain turned up a few times. Its antigen is as yet unknown. V was cut by 3 bases and J by 8 bases, with 16 bases left in between. Looked up from germline, CDR1 is LGHDT and CDR2 is YNNKEL (reference sequence). This CDR3 region has 14 residues. The data were obtained in a study of response to subunit inactivated influenza vaccine. TCRdb ran MiXCR on the RT-PCR reads and lists one entry per CDR3 protein. Altogether 610,000 or so distinct CDR3 sequences are present, 14% being singletons, with the ten largest covering 8.5% to 14%. Whole-study results and caveats: The study's authors posited that every seasonal influenza vaccination enlists few new T cells.

Sequencing was performed on PBMCs from blood, taken roughly 13 days after vaccination. This receptor was identified in a man aged 50 or older who received an inactivated influenza vaccine. The gene calls are TRBV3-1 and TRBJ1-1, with a tentative D call TRBD1 (6 bases). CDR3 protein: CASSHRGRFMEAFF. For the CDR3, the DNA is TGTGCCAGCAGCCACAGGGGCCGATTTATGGAAGCTTTCTTT. The full variable domain, in which reference TRBV3-1 and TRBJ1-1 provide the parts outside the CDR3, is DTAVSQTPKYLVTQMGNDKSIKCEQNLGHDTMYWYKQDSKKFLKIMFSYNNKELIINETVPNRFSPKSPDKAHLNLHINSLELGDSAVYFCASSHRGRFMEAFFGQGTRLTVV.